This TCR beta chain originates from a study of prognosis after radiotherapy for stage I lung cancer. From germline, CDR1 is MNHEY and CDR2 SVGEGT. V dropped 11 bases and J dropped 6; count of bases not matched to a gene: 17. The CDR3 has 16 residues. TCR beta CDR3 was amplified from genomic DNA by two-round multiplex PCR. First-round PCR, the initial amplification, used primers specific to each TRBV and TRBJ gene. Each CDR3 protein is one row after TCRdb ran MiXCR on the multiplex PCR reads. This table has roughly 30,000 distinct CDR3 sequences, over 40% appearing once. Peripheral blood, in roughly 6-milliliter volumes, was drawn at each of two time points. This clonotype was seen ten or more times. A much larger clone lies a single base off, so this may be a read error.

The receptor's source is a donor of 50 years or more with non-small cell lung cancer. This chain connects TRBV6-2 or TRBV6-3 to TRBJ2-7; the match to TRBD1 covers 12 bases. The sequenced sample was PBMCs, obtained before or after stereotactic body radiation therapy (not recorded which). The CDR3 nucleotides are TGTGCCGGCACCCCGGGGGGGGGACAGGGGGCACGCGAGCAGTACTTC. Translating gives CAGTPGGGQGAREQYF.